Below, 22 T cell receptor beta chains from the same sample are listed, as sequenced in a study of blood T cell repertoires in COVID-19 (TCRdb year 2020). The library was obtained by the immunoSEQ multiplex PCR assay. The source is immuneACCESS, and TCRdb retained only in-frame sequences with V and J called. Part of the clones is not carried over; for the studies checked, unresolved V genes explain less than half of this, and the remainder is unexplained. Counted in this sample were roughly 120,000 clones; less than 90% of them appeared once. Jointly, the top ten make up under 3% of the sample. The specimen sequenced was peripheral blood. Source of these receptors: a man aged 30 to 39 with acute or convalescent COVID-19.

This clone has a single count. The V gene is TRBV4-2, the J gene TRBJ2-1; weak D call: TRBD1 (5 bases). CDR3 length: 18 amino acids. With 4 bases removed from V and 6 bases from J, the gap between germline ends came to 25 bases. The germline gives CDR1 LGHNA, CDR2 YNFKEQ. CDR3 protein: CASSLINMGLVISNEQFF. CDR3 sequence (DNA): TGTGCCAGCAGCCTGATTAATATGGGGCTAGTGATAAGCAATGAGCAGTTCTTC.

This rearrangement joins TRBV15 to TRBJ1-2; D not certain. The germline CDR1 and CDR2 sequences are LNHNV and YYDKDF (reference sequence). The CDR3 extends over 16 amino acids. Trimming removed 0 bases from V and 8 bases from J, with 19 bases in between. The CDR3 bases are TGTGCCACCAGCAGAGATCACACAACAGCCGGCGGGGGCTACACCTTC. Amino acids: CATSRDHTTAGGGYTF.

The CDR3 nucleotides are TGTGCCAGCAGTGGGGAATTGGACAGGGCAACTAATGAAAAACTGTTTTTT. Its protein is CASSGELDRATNEKLFF. This sequence joins TRBV25-1 and TRBJ1-4; 8 bases match TRBD1. V shed 4 bases, J shed 0 bases, and the junction held 7 bases outside the gene matches. The CDR3 spans 17 residues. In germline, CDR1 is MGHDK, CDR2 SYGVNS.

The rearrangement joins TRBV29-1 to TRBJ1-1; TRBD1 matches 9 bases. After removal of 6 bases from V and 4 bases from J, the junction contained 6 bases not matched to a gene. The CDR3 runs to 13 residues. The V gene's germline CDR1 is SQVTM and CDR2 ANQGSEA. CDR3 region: CSVTGTGITEAFF. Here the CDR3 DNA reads TGCAGCGTGACCGGGACAGGGATCACTGAAGCTTTCTTT.

CDR3 sequence (DNA): TGTGCCAGCAGCCAAGATCTTGCCAGGGGGATGAACACTGAAGCTTTCTTT. This encodes CASSQDLARGMNTEAFF. The chain recombines TRBV14 with TRBJ1-1; TRBD1 matches 7 bases. The CDR3 sequence is 17 residues long. Germline CDR1 SGHDN, CDR2 FVKESK. V lost 0 bases to trimming and J lost 0 bases; unmatched junction nucleotides: 7.

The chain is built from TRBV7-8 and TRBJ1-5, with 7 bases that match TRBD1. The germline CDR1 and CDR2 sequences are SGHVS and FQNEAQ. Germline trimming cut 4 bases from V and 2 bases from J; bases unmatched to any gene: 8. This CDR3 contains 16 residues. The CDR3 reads CASSSTGMGGNQPQHF. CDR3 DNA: TGTGCCAGCAGCTCGACAGGGATGGGGGGCAATCAGCCCCAGCATTTT.

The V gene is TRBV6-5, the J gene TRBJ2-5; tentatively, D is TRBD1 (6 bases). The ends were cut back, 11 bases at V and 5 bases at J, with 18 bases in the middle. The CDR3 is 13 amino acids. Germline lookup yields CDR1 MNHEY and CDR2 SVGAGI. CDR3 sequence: CACRDTRGETQYF. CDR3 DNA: TGTGCCTGCCGGGACACTCGCGGGGAGACCCAGTACTTC.

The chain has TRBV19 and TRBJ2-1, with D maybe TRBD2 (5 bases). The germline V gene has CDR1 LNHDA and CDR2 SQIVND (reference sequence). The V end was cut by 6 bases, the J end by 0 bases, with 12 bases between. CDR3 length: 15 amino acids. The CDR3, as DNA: TGTGCCAGTAGGACCAGCGGTCCCTCCTACAATGAGCAGTTCTTC. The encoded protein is CASRTSGPSYNEQFF.

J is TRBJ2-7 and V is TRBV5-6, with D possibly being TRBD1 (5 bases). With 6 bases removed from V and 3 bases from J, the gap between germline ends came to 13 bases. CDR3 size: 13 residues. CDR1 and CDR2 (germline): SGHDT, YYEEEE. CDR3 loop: CASTLRGGYEQYF. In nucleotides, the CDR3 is TGTGCCAGCACCCTAAGGGGTGGCTACGAGCAGTACTTC.

CDR3 sequence (DNA): TGTGCCGGCCGGGACAGGGTCGGTGTAAGGAACACCGGGGAGCTGTTTTTT. Its translation is CAGRDRVGVRNTGELFF. The rearrangement links TRBV7-6 to TRBJ2-2, with 9 positions matching TRBD1. Germline V gives CDR1 SGHVS, CDR2 FNYEAQ. The CDR3 has 17 residues. The junction had 14 bases not matched to a gene; V was cut back by 11 bases and J by 1 base.

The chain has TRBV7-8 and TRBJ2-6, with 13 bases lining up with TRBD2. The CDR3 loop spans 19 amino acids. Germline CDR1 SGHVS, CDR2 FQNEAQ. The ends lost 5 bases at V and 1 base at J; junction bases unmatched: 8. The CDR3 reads CASSAQRTSGRSGANVLTF. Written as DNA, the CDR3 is TGTGCCAGCAGCGCCCAGCGGACTAGCGGGAGATCTGGGGCCAACGTCCTGACTTTC.

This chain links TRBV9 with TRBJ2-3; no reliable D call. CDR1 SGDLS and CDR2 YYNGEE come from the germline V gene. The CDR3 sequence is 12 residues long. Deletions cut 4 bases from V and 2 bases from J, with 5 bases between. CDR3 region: CASSSNTDTQYF. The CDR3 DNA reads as TGTGCCAGCAGCTCAAACACAGATACGCAGTATTTT.

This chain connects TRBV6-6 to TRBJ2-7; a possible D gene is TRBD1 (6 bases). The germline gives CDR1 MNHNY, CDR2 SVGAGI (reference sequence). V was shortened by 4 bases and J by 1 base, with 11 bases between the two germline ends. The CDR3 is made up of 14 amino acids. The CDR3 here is CASSSSTGSYEQYF. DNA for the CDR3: TGTGCCAGCAGTTCCTCGACAGGTTCCTACGAGCAGTACTTC.

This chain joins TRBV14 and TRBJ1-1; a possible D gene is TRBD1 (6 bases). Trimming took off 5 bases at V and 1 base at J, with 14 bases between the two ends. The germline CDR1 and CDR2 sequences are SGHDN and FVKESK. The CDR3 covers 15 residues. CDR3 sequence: CASSANRVGNTEAFF. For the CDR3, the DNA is TGTGCCAGCAGCGCAAACAGGGTCGGGAACACTGAAGCTTTCTTT.

CDR3 sequence reads: CASSLARSDTQYF. CDR3 bases: TGTGCCAGCAGTTTAGCGCGGTCGGATACGCAGTATTTT. The chain couples TRBV12-3 or TRBV12-4 to TRBJ2-3; D unclear. Trimming shortened V by 0 bases and J by 6 bases, and 7 bases separated the two germline ends. The CDR3 has 13 residues.

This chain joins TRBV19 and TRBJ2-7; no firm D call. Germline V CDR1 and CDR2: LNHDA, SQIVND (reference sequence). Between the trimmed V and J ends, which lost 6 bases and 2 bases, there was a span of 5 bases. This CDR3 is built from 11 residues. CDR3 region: CASRGAYEQYF. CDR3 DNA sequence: TGTGCCAGTAGAGGAGCCTACGAGCAGTACTTC.

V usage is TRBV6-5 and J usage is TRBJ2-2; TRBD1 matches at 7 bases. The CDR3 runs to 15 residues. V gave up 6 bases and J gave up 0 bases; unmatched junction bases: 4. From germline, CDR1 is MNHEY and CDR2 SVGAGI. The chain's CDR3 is CASRLDRPNTGELFF. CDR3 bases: TGTGCCAGCAGATTGGACAGGCCGAACACCGGGGAGCTGTTTTTT.

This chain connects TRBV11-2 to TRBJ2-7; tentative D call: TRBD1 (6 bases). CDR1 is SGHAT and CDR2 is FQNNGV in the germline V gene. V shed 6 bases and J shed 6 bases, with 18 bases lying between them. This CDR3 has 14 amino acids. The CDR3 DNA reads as TGTGCCAGCAGTGGGTGGGCAGGGGCCTCCGAGCAGTACGTC. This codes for CASSGWAGASEQYV.

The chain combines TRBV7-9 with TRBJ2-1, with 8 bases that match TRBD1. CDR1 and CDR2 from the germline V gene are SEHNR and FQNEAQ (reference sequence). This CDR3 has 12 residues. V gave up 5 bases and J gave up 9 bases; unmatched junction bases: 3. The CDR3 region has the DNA TGTGCCAGCAGCCAACAGGGGGTTGAGCAGTTCTTC. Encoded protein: CASSQQGVEQFF.

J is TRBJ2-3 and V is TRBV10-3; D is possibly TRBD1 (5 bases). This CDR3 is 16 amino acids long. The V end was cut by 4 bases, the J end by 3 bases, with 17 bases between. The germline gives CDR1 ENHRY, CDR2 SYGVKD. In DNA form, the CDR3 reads TGTGCCATCAGTGGCAGGGTCTGGGCAGGTACAGATACGCAGTATTTT. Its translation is CAISGRVWAGTDTQYF.

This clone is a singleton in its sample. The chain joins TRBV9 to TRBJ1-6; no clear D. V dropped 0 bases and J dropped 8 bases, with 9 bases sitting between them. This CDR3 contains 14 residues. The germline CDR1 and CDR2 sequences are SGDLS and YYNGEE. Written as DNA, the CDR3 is TGTGCCAGCAGCGTAGAGATGGAGGATTCACCCCTCCACTTT. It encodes CASSVEMEDSPLHF.

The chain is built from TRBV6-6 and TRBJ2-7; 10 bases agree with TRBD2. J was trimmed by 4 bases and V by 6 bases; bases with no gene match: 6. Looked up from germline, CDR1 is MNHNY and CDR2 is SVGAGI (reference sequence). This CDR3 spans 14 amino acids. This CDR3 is CASRFSSGSYEQYV. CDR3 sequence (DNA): TGTGCCAGCAGATTCTCTAGCGGGAGTTACGAGCAGTACGTC.